The rows below give T cell receptor beta chains drawn from one sample of a study of T-cell reconstitution after alpha-beta-depleted transplantation in children. TCRdb processed the PCR reads anew with MiXCR; each CDR3 protein has one entry. The profile shows 500,000 or so distinct CDR3 sequences, approximately 32% of them singletons. The sequenced sample was PBMCs from the stem cell graft donor, obtained from the stem cell graft. The receptors stem from a human donor who donated a stem cell graft to a child with aplastic anemia. Each CDR3 is given with its conserved first and last residue. D genes are given only for firm matches. For some rows the clone size is stated as once, few or many, or as a class when expanded; others skip it.

size	D	V	J	CDR3	DNA
-	TRBD1	TRBV4-3	TRBJ2-3	CASSQNRDSYTQYF	TGCGCCAGCAGCCAAAACCGGGACAGCTATACGCAGTATTTT
few	TRBD2	TRBV7-9	TRBJ2-3	CASSLGGRPDTQYF	TGTGCCAGCAGCTTAGGCGGGAGGCCAGATACGCAGTATTTT
-	-	TRBV18	TRBJ1-4	CASSGGGAANEKLFF	TGTGCCAGCTCGGGTGGCGGTGCGGCTAATGAAAAACTGTTTTTT
-	-	TRBV5-1	TRBJ1-1	CASSLDQRNTEAFF	TGCGCCAGCAGCTTGGACCAGAGGAACACTGAAGCTTTCTTT
few	-	TRBV7-2	TRBJ2-5	CASSLRLKEETQYF	TGTGCCAGCAGCTTACGGCTGAAGGAAGAGACCCAGTACTTC
few	-	TRBV20-1	TRBJ1-1	CSARDLLLNTEAFF	TGCAGTGCTAGAGATCTACTACTGAACACTGAAGCTTTCTTT
-	-	TRBV28	TRBJ1-2	CASSLGAAPDYGYTF	TGTGCCAGCAGTTTGGGGGCAGCCCCAGACTATGGCTACACCTTC
-	TRBD2	TRBV4-3	TRBJ2-7	CASSQEGFSGSYEQYF	TGCGCCAGCAGCCAAGAAGGTTTCAGCGGGAGTTACGAGCAGTACTTC
-	-	TRBV28	TRBJ2-1	CASNPWASAYNEQFF	TGTGCCAGCAACCCTTGGGCATCCGCCTACAATGAGCAGTTCTTC
-	TRBD1	TRBV5-1	TRBJ1-1	CASSLAAGGGTEAFF	TGCGCCAGCAGCTTGGCCGCAGGGGGCGGCACTGAAGCTTTCTTT
-	-	TRBV7-9	TRBJ2-1	CASSRGINEQFF	TGTGCCAGCAGCCGAGGGATAAATGAGCAGTTCTTC
once	TRBD2	TRBV2	TRBJ2-5	CASSDQRELVETQYF	TGTGCCAGCAGTGATCAGCGGGAGTTAGTAGAGACCCAGTACTTC
few	-	TRBV4-3	TRBJ2-7	CASSQEERLVYEQYF	TGCGCCAGCAGCCAAGAGGAGCGTCTAGTCTACGAGCAGTACTTC
few	TRBD1	TRBV6-5	TRBJ2-1	CASRQTGGFMSEQFF	TGTGCCAGCAGGCAAACAGGGGGCTTTATGAGTGAGCAGTTCTTC
few	-	TRBV7-9	TRBJ1-1	CASSFREVGATEAFF	TGTGCCAGCAGCTTCCGTGAGGTTGGAGCTACTGAAGCTTTCTTT
-	-	TRBV30	TRBJ1-5	CAWSVQGGTPQHF	TGTGCCTGGAGTGTACAGGGCGGGACCCCCCAGCATTTT
-	TRBD1	TRBV19	TRBJ1-1	CASSIGTGGAGNTEAFF	TGTGCCAGTAGTATAGGGACAGGGGGCGCGGGGAACACTGAAGCTTTCTTT
few	TRBD2	TRBV27	TRBJ2-1	CASHGGGLAGGISNEQFF	TGTGCCAGCCACGGGGGGGGACTAGCGGGAGGTATATCAAATGAGCAGTTCTTC
few	TRBD2	TRBV30	TRBJ2-1	CAWGAPGEGYNEQFF	TGTGCCTGGGGGGCCCCGGGGGAGGGCTACAATGAGCAGTTCTTC
few	-	TRBV18	TRBJ1-1	CASSPQGLNTEAFF	TGTGCCAGCTCACCCCAGGGGCTGAACACTGAAGCTTTCTTT
-	TRBD1	TRBV28	TRBJ1-5	CASSTGGLGNQPQHF	TGTGCCAGCAGCACAGGGGGCCTAGGCAATCAGCCCCAGCATTTT
few	-	TRBV19	TRBJ2-5	CASSTGVTQYF	TGTGCCAGTAGTACAGGAGTGACCCAGTACTTC
-	-	TRBV10-3	TRBJ1-2	CAINIHPTPDYGYTF	TGTGCCATCAACATTCACCCGACACCGGACTATGGCTACACCTTC
few	-	TRBV5-6	TRBJ1-5	CASSLYAIHQPQHF	TGTGCCAGCAGCTTGTACGCAATTCATCAGCCCCAGCATTTT
-	-	TRBV6-2/TRBV6-3	TRBJ2-7	CASTYGQRTYEQYF	TGTGCCAGCACATACGGGCAGAGGACCTACGAGCAGTACTTC
few	-	TRBV28	TRBJ2-3	CAILRGGTDTQYF	TGTGCCATTCTCAGGGGAGGCACAGATACGCAGTATTTT
-	-	TRBV18	TRBJ2-1	CASSRFREQFF	TGTGCCAGCTCACGTTTTCGCGAGCAGTTCTTC
-	-	TRBV4-2	TRBJ1-1	CASSQVSSLASEAFF	TGTGCCAGCAGCCAAGTAAGCTCCCTAGCATCTGAAGCTTTCTTT
-	TRBD2	TRBV4-3	TRBJ2-1	CASSRGRGREAYNEQFF	TGCGCCAGCAGCCGGGGACGGGGGCGGGAGGCCTACAATGAGCAGTTCTTC
few	-	TRBV5-5	TRBJ1-2	CASSLDGFNYGYTF	TGTGCCAGCAGCTTGGATGGGTTTAACTATGGCTACACCTTC
few	-	TRBV28	TRBJ1-1	CASSRRGATLEAFF	TGTGCCAGCAGCCGACGGGGCGCTACCCTAGAAGCTTTCTTT
few	-	TRBV5-1	TRBJ1-2	CASSLGGTGYTF	TGCGCCAGCAGCTTGGGCGGGACCGGCTACACCTTC
few	TRBD1	TRBV15	TRBJ2-2	CATSRLEMARRTGGTGELFF	TGTGCCACCAGCAGGCTAGAGATGGCCCGACGGACAGGGGGAACCGGGGAGCTGTTTTTT
-	-	TRBV28	TRBJ2-7	CASRHPSKYEQYF	TGTGCCAGCAGACACCCTTCTAAATACGAGCAGTACTTC
many	-	TRBV5-6	TRBJ1-1	CASSLAQVRNTEAFF	TGTGCCAGCAGCTTGGCCCAGGTGCGAAACACTGAAGCTTTCTTT
few	TRBD2	TRBV5-1	TRBJ2-3	CASSLDLAGADTQYF	TGCGCCAGCAGCTTGGATCTAGCGGGAGCAGATACGCAGTATTTT
-	TRBD1	TRBV5-4	TRBJ1-1	CASSSTGAHTEAFF	TGTGCCAGCAGCTCGACAGGGGCGCACACTGAAGCTTTCTTT
-	-	TRBV6-4	TRBJ2-5	CASSEPTGIQETQYF	TGTGCCAGCAGTGAGCCCACAGGGATCCAAGAGACCCAGTACTTC
-	-	TRBV9	TRBJ2-1	CASSVGGGGLYNEQFF	TGTGCCAGCAGCGTAGGAGGAGGGGGCCTCTACAATGAGCAGTTCTTC
once	-	TRBV5-1	TRBJ1-1	CASSLYSSNTEAFF	TGCGCCAGCAGTCTGTACTCCTCGAACACTGAAGCTTTCTTT